One and the same sample provided the 8 T cell receptor beta chains below, sequenced in a study of blood T cells in healthy people across ages. Using a J-beta primer mix together with a sample-barcoded 5' primer, a second PCR was run for about 7 to 12 cycles. Each CDR3 protein gets one entry after TCRdb re-called the 5' RACE reads with MiXCR. The sample records roughly 410,000 distinct CDR3 sequences, approximately 52% being singletons. The specimen sequenced was blood. Source of these receptors: a man in his sixties in good health.

This clonotype has only a few counts. A much larger clone sits a single nucleotide away, making a read error possible. The CDR3, as DNA: TGTGCCAGCGGGGACAGGCGGGCAGGCGATGAGCAGTACTTC. Its protein is CASGDRRAGDEQYF. The chain has TRBV7-9 and TRBJ2-5; 8 positions match TRBD1. CDR3 length: 14 residues. V lost 8 bases and J lost 11; bases outside the gene matches: 16. Germline V lookup: CDR1 SEHNR, CDR2 FQNEAQ (reference sequence).

This clonotype was observed a few times. The chain links TRBV7-2 to TRBJ2-3; 8 positions agree with TRBD2. V gave up 7 bases and J gave up 2 bases; unmatched junction bases: 5. CDR3 length: 14 amino acids. Germline lookup yields CDR1 SGHTA and CDR2 FQGNSA. CDR3 sequence (DNA): TGTGCCAGCAATACGGGGGGGGTCACAGATACGCAGTATTTT. It yields the protein CASNTGGVTDTQYF. The whole variable domain, filled in from reference TRBV7-2 and TRBJ2-3, reads GAGVSQSPSNKVTEKGKDVELRCDPISGHTALYWYRQSLGQGLEFLIYFQGNSAPDKSGLPSDRFSAERTGGSVSTLTIQRTQQEDSAVYLCASNTGGVTDTQYFGPGTRLTVL.

The chain is built from TRBV7-2 and TRBJ2-1, with D maybe TRBD2 (7 bases). CDR1 is SGHTA and CDR2 is FQGNSA in the germline V gene. This CDR3 contains 15 residues. V was shortened by 4 bases and J by 8 bases, with 18 bases between the two germline ends. The CDR3 here is CASSSKTSQGYEQFF. For the CDR3, the DNA is TGTGCCAGCAGCTCAAAGACTAGCCAGGGGTATGAGCAGTTCTTC.

CDR3 sequence (DNA): TGTGCCATCACTGACAGGGGCTATGGCTACACCTTC. Translating it yields CAITDRGYGYTF. The chain is built from TRBV10-3 and TRBJ1-2, with 8 bases that match TRBD1. This CDR3 comprises 12 residues. The V segment lost 7 bases and the J segment 4 bases; nucleotides outside the gene matches: 2. CDR1 is ENHRY and CDR2 is SYGVKD in the germline V gene.

V and J are TRBV10-3 and TRBJ1-2; D perhaps matches TRBD1 (6 bases). Trimming cost V 6 bases and J 6 bases, with 17 bases left between them. Germline-derived CDR1 and CDR2 are ENHRY and SYGVKD. The CDR3 has 14 amino acids. The CDR3 sequence is CAIRAWGTPHGYTF. Here the CDR3 DNA reads TGTGCCATCAGAGCTTGGGGGACACCCCATGGCTACACCTTC.

This clonotype came up once. The J gene is TRBJ2-3, the V gene TRBV15; D perhaps matches TRBD2 (6 bases). The CDR3 covers 18 residues. Germline V lookup: CDR1 LNHNV, CDR2 YYDKDF (reference sequence). Trimming took 0 bases from V and 0 from J, leaving 16 bases between them. CDR3 bases: TGTGCCACCAGCAGAGAGTTGTCGTCTAGCGCGAGCACAGATACGCAGTATTTT. Its protein product is CATSRELSSSASTDTQYF.

V is TRBV18 and J is TRBJ2-3; D may correspond to TRBD1 or TRBD2 (5 bases each). V was cut by 1 base and J by 2 bases, with 19 bases left in between. Germline assignment: CDR1 KGHSH and CDR2 LQKENI. This CDR3 is built from 18 residues. CDR3 in amino acids: CASSPRRDLSHHTDTQYF. The CDR3 DNA sequence: TGTGCCAGCTCACCACGCCGGGACCTATCTCACCACACAGATACGCAGTATTTT. Full variable domain (rest looked up from reference TRBV18 and TRBJ2-3): NAGVMQNPRHLVRRRGQEARLRCSPMKGHSHVYWYRQLPEEGLKFMVYLQKENIIDESGMPKERFSAEFPKEGPSILRIQQVVRGDSAAYFCASSPRRDLSHHTDTQYFGPGTRLTVL.

This clonotype was seen a handful of times. The chain recombines TRBV20-1 with TRBJ1-5, with 7 nucleotides matching TRBD1. V lost 5 bases and J lost 3; bases outside the gene matches: 10. Germline V gives CDR1 DFQATT, CDR2 SNEGSKA (reference sequence). CDR3 length equals 15 residues. CDR3 loop: CSAPTGVRDNQPQHF. In DNA form, the CDR3 reads TGCAGTGCTCCTACAGGGGTTAGGGACAATCAGCCCCAGCATTTT.